One sample yielded the 24 T cell receptor beta chains listed below, sequenced in a study of follicular helper T cells after annual influenza vaccination. Time point in this sample: 2015-2016 season, pre-vaccination. Sequencing used immunoSEQ multiplex PCR; TCRdb keeps in-frame clones, though not all of them. Here the sample spans around 4,900 clones, 82% being singletons. The sequencing here drew on CXCR5+ CD38- circulating T follicular helper cells from blood, taken on the day of influenza vaccination. The subset is: circulating Tfh, non-naive CD4+CXCR5+PD-1+ (ICOS+CD38+ or ICOS-CD38-). The source of these receptors is an adult who received the influenza vaccine.

This clone is termed large. The chain has TRBV2 and TRBJ1-6, with D possibly TRBD1 on 6 matching bases. Germline loops: CDR1 SNHLY, CDR2 FYNNEI. Trimming shortened V by 1 base and J by 8 bases, and 9 bases separated the two germline ends. The CDR3 consists of 14 residues. CDR3 sequence: CASSEETGDSPLHF. As DNA, the CDR3 is TGTGCCAGCAGTGAAGAGACAGGAGATTCACCCCTCCACTTT.

This chain uses TRBV4-2 with TRBJ2-2; 7 nucleotides line up with TRBD1. CDR1 and CDR2 from the germline V gene are LGHNA and YNFKEQ. The CDR3 loop spans 17 amino acids. J lost 5 bases, V lost 0 bases, and 9 bases had no gene match. This chain's CDR3 is CASSQETTGVVTGELFF. Here the CDR3 DNA reads TGTGCCAGCAGCCAAGAAACCACAGGGGTTGTAACCGGGGAGCTGTTTTTT.

This chain joins TRBV7-6 and TRBJ1-5; maybe TRBD1 (5 bases). The CDR3 extends over 17 amino acids. Trimming pared 5 bases from V and 6 bases from J, leaving 23 bases between. The germline gives CDR1 SGHVS, CDR2 FNYEAQ. CDR3 bases: TGTGCCAGCAGCCCACAGCCGGGACCTATGGATCGTCAGCCCCAGCATTTT. Translation: CASSPQPGPMDRQPQHF. Combining the CDR3 with reference TRBV7-6 and TRBJ1-5 gives the whole variable domain GAGVSQSPRYKVTKRGQDVALRCDPISGHVSLYWYRQALGQGPEFLTYFNYEAQQDKSGLPNDRFSAERPEGSISTLTIQRTEQRDSAMYRCASSPQPGPMDRQPQHFGDGTRLSIL.

This clone was seen a handful of times. V gene TRBV7-2 combines with J gene TRBJ1-2; D gene uncertain. Trimming shortened V by 5 bases and J by 0 bases, and 7 bases separated the two germline ends. There are 13 residues in the CDR3. Germline CDR1 reads SGHTA; CDR2 reads FQGNSA. The CDR3 region is CASSNNPNYGYTF. DNA for the CDR3: TGTGCCAGCAGCAACAATCCTAACTATGGCTACACCTTC.

This clone has only a few counts. The chain links TRBV7-6 to TRBJ1-2; perhaps TRBD1 as D (5 bases). Trimming left V 2 bases short and J 2 bases short, with 9 bases between. This CDR3 spans 14 amino acids. Germline CDR1 SGHVS, CDR2 FNYEAQ. The CDR3 sequence: CASSLSAGNYGYTF. The CDR3 DNA reads as TGTGCCAGCAGCTTAAGTGCAGGGAACTATGGCTACACCTTC.

V and J are TRBV18 and TRBJ1-1, with 9 bases that match TRBD1. There are 18 residues in the CDR3. CDR1 and CDR2 from the germline V gene are KGHSH and LQKENI. With 3 bases clipped from V and 1 base from J, the junction kept 12 bases outside the gene matches. As DNA, the CDR3 is TGTGCCAGCTCACCGTATAATTACAGGGGGCAGGGGAACACTGAAGCTTTCTTT. It encodes CASSPYNYRGQGNTEAFF.

The chain recombines TRBV6-5 with TRBJ2-1, with TRBD2 identical over 12 bases. V was clipped by 6 bases and J by 12 bases; unmatched bases: 9. In germline, CDR1 is MNHEY, CDR2 SVGAGI. The CDR3 spans 14 residues. The CDR3 sequence: CASSPGTSGSGQFF. In DNA form, the CDR3 reads TGTGCCAGCAGCCCTGGGACTAGCGGGTCCGGGCAGTTCTTC.

This chain joins TRBV5-6 and TRBJ2-1, with 9 bases lining up with TRBD2. V lost 4 bases and J lost 1; bases outside the gene matches: 9. There are 17 residues in the CDR3. Germline V gene lookup returns CDR1 SGHDT and CDR2 YYEEEE. The CDR3 DNA reads TGTGCCAGCAGCATATACGGCGGGGGGGATTCCTACAATGAGCAGTTCTTC. Translated, it gives CASSIYGGGDSYNEQFF.

The V and J genes are TRBV4-2 and TRBJ1-1; D unresolved. This CDR3 has 14 amino acids. Germline CDR1 and CDR2: LGHNA and YNFKEQ. The ends were cut back, 6 bases at V and 3 bases at J, with 14 bases in the middle. The CDR3 DNA reads TGTGCCAGCAGACGTTCTGGTGGTTACACTGAAGCTTTCTTT. Protein: CASRRSGGYTEAFF.

CDR3 sequence: CASSIRDSSYGYTF. In nucleotides, the CDR3 is TGTGCCAGCAGCATTAGGGACAGTTCATATGGCTACACCTTC. The chain carries TRBV7-9 and TRBJ1-2, with 7 nucleotides matching TRBD1. The germline CDR1 and CDR2 sequences are SEHNR and FQNEAQ (reference sequence). The CDR3 covers 14 residues. V lost 5 bases and J lost 5; bases outside the gene matches: 8.

This chain joins TRBV6-1 and TRBJ1-2; TRBD1 is a possible D gene (5 bases). Germline lookup yields CDR1 MNHNS and CDR2 SASEGT. The V and J ends lost 4 bases and 8 bases respectively, with 17 bases between them. This CDR3 comprises 14 residues. The CDR3 loop reads CASSGSLGGRGYTF. The CDR3 DNA is TGTGCCAGCAGTGGCTCCCTGGGGGGTAGAGGCTACACCTTC.

This chain joins TRBV7-9 and TRBJ2-3; TRBD2 matches at 13 bases. The V gene end was trimmed by 6 bases and the J gene end by 9 bases; junction bases not matched to a gene: 9. The CDR3 is made up of 15 amino acids. Germline CDR1 reads SEHNR; CDR2 reads FQNEAQ (reference sequence). CDR3 protein: CASSPAGTSGTTQYF. As DNA, the CDR3 is TGTGCCAGCAGTCCGGCCGGGACTAGCGGGACGACGCAGTATTTT.

Points on this clone: One end of the junction is discordant with germline, which a read error may explain. This chain connects TRBV19 to TRBJ1-2; a possible D gene is TRBD1 (6 bases). There are 16 residues in the CDR3. CDR1 is LNHDA, CDR2 SQIVND, per germline (reference sequence). The CDR3 loop reads CASSIGGTEGRGGYTF. CDR3 nucleotide sequence: TGTGCCAGTAGCATAGGGGGGACGGAGGGACGAGGTGGCTACACCTTC.

The chain combines TRBV5-1 with TRBJ1-1; 10 bases are a match to TRBD1. This CDR3 region has 14 residues. From germline, CDR1 is SGHRS and CDR2 YFSETQ. Trimming at V came to 0 bases and at J to 4 bases, leaving 0 bases not matched to a gene. The CDR3 spells CASSLGTGGTEAFF. In DNA form, the CDR3 reads TGCGCCAGCAGCTTGGGGACAGGGGGCACTGAAGCTTTCTTT.

This clone has a handful of counts. The V gene is TRBV6-5, the J gene TRBJ1-2, with TRBD1 matching over 11 bases. The CDR3 extends over 15 amino acids. Unmatched junction bases numbered 6, after V lost 5 bases and J lost 4 bases. Germline V CDR1 and CDR2: MNHEY, SVGAGI. The chain's CDR3 is CASSPGTGGGYGYTF. CDR3 bases: TGTGCCAGCAGTCCCGGGACAGGGGGAGGCTATGGCTACACCTTC.

V and J are TRBV5-1 and TRBJ2-2, with 9 bases identical to TRBD2. Trimming cost V 0 bases and J 2 bases; bases outside gene matches: 2. Germline loops: CDR1 SGHRS, CDR2 YFSETQ. This CDR3 is 16 amino acids long. The CDR3, as DNA: TGCGCCAGCAGCTTGGCTAGCGGGGTAAACACCGGGGAGCTGTTTTTT. Encoded protein: CASSLASGVNTGELFF. Full variable domain (outside the CDR3, taken from reference TRBV5-1 and TRBJ2-2): KAGVTQTPRYLIKTRGQQVTLSCSPISGHRSVSWYQQTPGQGLQFLFEYFSETQRNKGNFPGRFSGRQFSNSRSEMNVSTLELGDSALYLCASSLASGVNTGELFFGEGSRLTVL.

The CDR3 nucleotides read TGCGCCAGCAGCTTGGAGGCAGGGGACTATGGCTACACCTTC. Protein product: CASSLEAGDYGYTF. This chain connects TRBV5-1 to TRBJ1-2; weak D call: TRBD1 (6 bases). The germline V and J ends were trimmed by 0 bases and 3 bases, with 9 bases remaining between them. CDR1 is SGHRS and CDR2 is YFSETQ in the germline V gene. The CDR3 covers 14 residues.

This rearrangement joins TRBV11-2 to TRBJ1-4; 11 nucleotides align to TRBD1. V dropped 5 bases and J dropped 7; count of bases not matched to a gene: 6. This CDR3 has 15 amino acids. The V gene's germline CDR1 is SGHAT and CDR2 FQNNGV. The CDR3 region is CASSRTGGPVEKLFF. DNA for the CDR3: TGTGCCAGCAGCCGGACAGGGGGCCCGGTTGAAAAACTGTTTTTT.

CDR3 nucleotides: TGTGCCAGCAGTCTCTACACCGGACAGGGTTACGAGCAGTACTTC. Translated: CASSLYTGQGYEQYF. The gene calls are TRBV6-5 and TRBJ2-7; 8 positions agree with TRBD1. The CDR3 is 15 residues long. V shed 5 bases and J 4 bases; nucleotides not matched to a gene: 10. Germline CDR1 and CDR2: MNHEY and SVGAGI.

The chain joins TRBV18 to TRBJ2-5; 14 bases map to TRBD2. Germline-derived CDR1 and CDR2 are KGHSH and LQKENI. This CDR3 region has 15 residues. J gave up 5 bases and V 3 bases, and 2 bases lay outside the gene matches. The CDR3 sequence: CASSPRTSGRETQYF. The CDR3, as DNA: TGTGCCAGCTCACCCCGGACTAGCGGGAGGGAGACCCAGTACTTC.

The chain recombines TRBV5-1 with TRBJ1-1, with TRBD1 matching over 7 bases. The J segment lost 8 bases and the V segment lost 0 bases, leaving 7 bases of the junction unmatched. Germline CDR1 and CDR2: SGHRS and YFSETQ. The CDR3 is 14 residues long. The CDR3 DNA reads TGCGCCAGCAGCTTGGCCGGGACAGAAACCGAAGCTTTCTTT. Translated, it gives CASSLAGTETEAFF.

The rearrangement joins TRBV5-1 to TRBJ1-2; no definite D call. CDR1 and CDR2 from the germline V gene are SGHRS and YFSETQ. Trimming pared 5 bases from V and 7 bases from J, leaving 12 bases between. CDR3 size: 12 residues. The CDR3 sequence is CASRSNLRGYTF. The CDR3 DNA reads TGCGCCAGCAGATCGAATTTGCGTGGCTACACCTTC.

The J gene is TRBJ1-4, the V gene TRBV27; D is possibly TRBD1 (5 bases). The CDR3 spans 13 residues. V was shortened by 8 bases and J by 7 bases, with 14 bases between the two germline ends. The germline gives CDR1 MNHEY, CDR2 SMNVEV (reference sequence). CDR3 region: CASCLQRGEKLFF. The CDR3 coding sequence is TGTGCCAGCTGCCTCCAAAGGGGTGAAAAACTGTTTTTT.

This chain joins TRBV9 and TRBJ2-3; the D call may be TRBD1 or TRBD2 (5 bases each). V shed 0 bases and J shed 1 base, with 9 bases lying between them. The germline V gene encodes CDR1 SGDLS and CDR2 YYNGEE. This CDR3 is 15 amino acids long. Written as DNA, the CDR3 is TGTGCCAGCAGCGTAGCCGGGGCCGGCACAGATACGCAGTATTTT. It codes for CASSVAGAGTDTQYF.